This entry lists 12 T cell receptor beta chains sequenced from one sample in a study of blood T cell repertoires in COVID-19. TCRdb's table, derived via immunoSEQ multiplex PCR, lists solely in-frame clones and lacks some. The sample includes 200,000 to 250,000 clones, approximately 82% of them seen just once. The sample comprised peripheral blood. The origin of the receptors is a woman older than 75 with acute or convalescent COVID-19.

The chain joins TRBV9 to TRBJ2-7; D is ambiguous. CDR3 size: 13 residues. V dropped 4 bases and J dropped 1 base, with 9 bases sitting between them. The germline gives CDR1 SGDLS, CDR2 YYNGEE. The CDR3 here is CASSSPGSYEQYF. Written as DNA, the CDR3 is TGTGCCAGCAGCTCCCCCGGTTCCTACGAGCAGTACTTC.

This clone was seen just once. V is TRBV7-2 and J is TRBJ1-1; TRBD1 aligns across 8 bases. J gave up 4 bases and V 2 bases, and 9 bases lay outside the gene matches. CDR1 and CDR2 (germline): SGHTA, FQGNSA. The CDR3 spans 16 residues. CDR3 residues: CASSLSGGIYSTEAFF. The CDR3 DNA reads TGTGCCAGCAGCTTATCAGGGGGCATCTATAGCACTGAAGCTTTCTTT.

The V and J genes are TRBV7-9 and TRBJ1-3, with unresolved D. The CDR3 runs to 14 residues. CDR1 is SEHNR, CDR2 FQNEAQ, per germline (reference sequence). The germline V and J ends were trimmed by 5 bases and 3 bases, with 11 bases remaining between them. Here the CDR3 reads CASSPSVNGNTIYF. CDR3 nucleotides: TGTGCCAGCAGCCCTAGTGTAAATGGAAACACCATATATTTT.

The chain couples TRBV19 to TRBJ1-1; D may be TRBD1 (6 bases). V was trimmed by 4 bases and J by 1 base, leaving 10 bases between them. Germline CDR1 LNHDA, CDR2 SQIVND (reference sequence). The CDR3 is made up of 14 amino acids. The CDR3 DNA reads TGTGCCAGTAGTACCTGGACAGCGAACACTGAAGCTTTCTTT. It specifies CASSTWTANTEAFF.

The J gene is TRBJ1-2, the V gene TRBV5-4; D call uncertain. The V gene's germline CDR1 is SGHNT and CDR2 YYREEE (reference sequence). V lost 6 bases and J lost 8, with 20 bases in between. The CDR3 totals 14 residues. DNA for the CDR3: TGTGCCAGCACCCCGAGGGAGGGTCCCTGGGGCTACACCTTC. Translation gives CASTPREGPWGYTF. Supplemented by reference TRBV5-4 and TRBJ1-2, the full variable domain reads ETGVTQSPTHLIKTRGQQVTLRCSSQSGHNTVSWYQQALGQGPQFIFQYYREEENGRGNFPPRFSGLQFPNYSSELNVNALELDDSALYLCASTPREGPWGYTFGSGTRLTVV.

The chain carries TRBV6-2 or TRBV6-3 and TRBJ1-2; 7 bases match TRBD1. This CDR3 has 16 amino acids. Germline loops: CDR1 MNHEY, CDR2 SVGEGT. Trimming cost V 0 bases and J 5 bases; bases outside gene matches: 9. The chain's CDR3 is CASSYSTTTGEYGYTF. As DNA, the CDR3 is TGTGCCAGCAGTTACTCGACTACCACAGGGGAATATGGCTACACCTTC.

This clone was observed a few times. This rearrangement joins TRBV24-1 to TRBJ1-5; the D gene is possibly TRBD1 (5 bases). The germline gives CDR1 KGHDR, CDR2 SFDVKD. V was shortened by 3 bases and J by 13 bases, with 12 bases between the two germline ends. This CDR3 has 12 amino acids. The CDR3 nucleotides read TGTGCCACCAGTGATGTGAAGGGGCAACAGCATTTT. Translating it yields CATSDVKGQQHF.

The rearrangement links TRBV4-3 to TRBJ2-7; 9 bases align to TRBD2. Germline V gives CDR1 LGHNA, CDR2 YSLEER. With V trimmed by 4 bases and J by 0 bases, 7 bases remained unmatched. The CDR3 runs 16 residues. Here the CDR3 DNA reads TGCGCCAGCAGCCCTGGGACTAGCTTCCTCTCCTACGAGCAGTACTTC. It codes for CASSPGTSFLSYEQYF.

This clone appeared a single time. The chain combines TRBV19 with TRBJ1-1; D not resolved. Between the trimmed V and J ends, which lost 1 base and 3 bases, there was a span of 6 bases. Germline-derived CDR1 and CDR2 are LNHDA and SQIVND (reference sequence). The CDR3 spans 13 residues. In DNA form, the CDR3 reads TGTGCCAGTAGTATAGTAAGAGACACTGAAGCTTTCTTT. Translation: CASSIVRDTEAFF.

The chain employs TRBV12-5 and TRBJ1-1; D possibly corresponds to TRBD1 (6 bases). This CDR3 contains 17 residues. Per the germline V gene, CDR1 is LGHNT and CDR2 is FRNRAP. V was clipped by 0 bases and J by 1 base, with 15 bases between them. CDR3 DNA: TGTGCTAGTGGTTTGGTAATTGGGGGCTTCGGGAACACTGAAGCTTTCTTT. This encodes CASGLVIGGFGNTEAFF.

The chain has TRBV13 and TRBJ2-3; TRBD1 matches 7 bases. The CDR3 consists of 16 residues. CDR1 PRHDT and CDR2 FYEKMQ come from the germline V gene (reference sequence). V shed 5 bases and J 0 bases; nucleotides not matched to a gene: 8. The CDR3 nucleotides are TGTGCCAGCAGCCTGACAGGGTACGGAAGCACAGATACGCAGTATTTT. It specifies CASSLTGYGSTDTQYF.

This clone came up once. The chain links TRBV3-1 (or the pseudogene TRBV3-2) to TRBJ1-4; D uncertain. The CDR3 extends over 17 amino acids. Between the trimmed V and J ends, which lost 0 bases and 0 bases, there was a span of 11 bases. Germline CDR1 reads LGHDT; CDR2 reads YNNKEL (reference sequence). This CDR3 reads CASSQDGRVTTNEKLFF. In DNA, the CDR3 is TGTGCCAGCAGCCAAGATGGGAGGGTGACAACTAATGAAAAACTGTTTTTT.